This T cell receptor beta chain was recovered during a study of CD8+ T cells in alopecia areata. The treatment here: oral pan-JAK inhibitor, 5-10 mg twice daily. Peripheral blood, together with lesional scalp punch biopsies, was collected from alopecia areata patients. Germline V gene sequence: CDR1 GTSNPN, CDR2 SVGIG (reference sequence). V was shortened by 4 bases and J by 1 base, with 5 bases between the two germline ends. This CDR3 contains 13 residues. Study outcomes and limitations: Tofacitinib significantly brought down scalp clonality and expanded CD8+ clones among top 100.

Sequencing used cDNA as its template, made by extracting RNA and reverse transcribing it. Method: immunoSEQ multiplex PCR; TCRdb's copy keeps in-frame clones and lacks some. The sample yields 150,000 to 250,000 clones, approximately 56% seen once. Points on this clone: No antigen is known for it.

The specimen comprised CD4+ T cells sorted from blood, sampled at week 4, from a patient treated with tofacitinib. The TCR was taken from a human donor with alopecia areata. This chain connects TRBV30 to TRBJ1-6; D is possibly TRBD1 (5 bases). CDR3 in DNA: TGTGCCTGGACAGGGTCCTATAATTCACCCCTCCACTTT. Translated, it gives CAWTGSYNSPLHF.